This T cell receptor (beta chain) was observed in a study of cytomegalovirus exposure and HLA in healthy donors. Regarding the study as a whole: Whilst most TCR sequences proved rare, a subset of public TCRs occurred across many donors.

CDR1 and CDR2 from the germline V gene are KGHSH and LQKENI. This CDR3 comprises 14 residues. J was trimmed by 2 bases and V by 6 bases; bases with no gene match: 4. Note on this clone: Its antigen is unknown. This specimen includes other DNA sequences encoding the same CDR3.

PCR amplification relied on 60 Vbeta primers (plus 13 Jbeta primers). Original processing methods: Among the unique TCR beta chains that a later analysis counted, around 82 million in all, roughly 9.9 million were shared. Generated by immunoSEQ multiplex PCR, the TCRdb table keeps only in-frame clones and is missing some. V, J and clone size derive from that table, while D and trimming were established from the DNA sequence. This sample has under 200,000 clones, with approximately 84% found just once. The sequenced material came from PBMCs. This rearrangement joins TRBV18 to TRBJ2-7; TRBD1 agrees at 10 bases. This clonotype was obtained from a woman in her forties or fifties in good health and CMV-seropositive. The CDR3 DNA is TGTGCCAGCTCGCCCGGGACAGGGGCCTACGAGCAGTACTTC. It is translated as CASSPGTGAYEQYF.